These 31 T cell receptor beta chains were sequenced from one sample in a study of Graves' ophthalmopathy and Graves' hyperthyroidism. RNA transcripts were the source from which TCR beta CDR3 regions were amplified. First-round RT-PCR employed HTBI primers, with a second-round multiplex PCR after it. TCRdb fed the multiplex PCR reads into MiXCR, producing one record per CDR3 protein. The table records some 350,000 distinct CDR3 sequences, about 15% of them present only once. The sequencing input was peripheral blood. The receptors stem from an adult woman with stable Graves' hyperthyroidism.

The sample holds many counts of this clonotype. The V call is TRBV15, the J call TRBJ1-1; D gene unclear. Germline-derived CDR1 and CDR2 are LNHNV and YYDKDF (reference sequence). V dropped 1 base and J dropped 7 bases, with 13 bases sitting between them. The CDR3 has 14 amino acids. The CDR3 DNA reads as TGTGCCACCAGCAGAGGCGGCGGGGTGGGTGAAGCTTTCTTT. Its protein is CATSRGGGVGEAFF.

This clonotype was picked up a small number of times. The chain is built from TRBV7-9 and TRBJ1-1; D is undetermined. Trimming pared 4 bases from V and 4 bases from J, leaving 10 bases between. The CDR3 loop spans 13 amino acids. Germline V gene lookup returns CDR1 SEHNR and CDR2 FQNEAQ (reference sequence). Here the CDR3 reads CASSWPGSTEAFF. The CDR3 DNA is TGTGCCAGCAGCTGGCCGGGCTCCACTGAAGCTTTCTTT.

This clonotype was recorded at least ten times. V and J are TRBV6-1 and TRBJ2-2, with D possibly TRBD1 on 6 matching bases. The CDR3 covers 16 residues. Trimming removed 6 bases from V and 4 bases from J, with 18 bases in between. Per the germline V gene, CDR1 is MNHNS and CDR2 is SASEGT. DNA of the CDR3: TGTGCCAGCAGCCGATTAGGGGGACGCGGCACCGGGGAGCTGTTTTTT. As protein: CASSRLGGRGTGELFF.

In this sample, this clonotype turned up many times. The chain couples TRBV7-2 to TRBJ2-5; D uncertain. Germline lookup yields CDR1 SGHTA and CDR2 FQGNSA. Deletions cut 5 bases from V and 5 bases from J, with 9 bases between. The CDR3 runs 12 residues. The CDR3 DNA is TGTGCCAGCAGCCCGGCAGTGGAGACCCAGTACTTC. It codes for CASSPAVETQYF.

This clonotype has at least ten counts. The CDR3 sequence: CATSDLAGTGELFF. The CDR3 nucleotides are TGTGCCACCAGTGACCTAGCAGGGACCGGGGAGCTGTTTTTT. The V and J genes are TRBV24-1 and TRBJ2-2, with D tentatively TRBD1 or TRBD2 (5 bases each). The CDR3 loop spans 14 amino acids. Germline loops: CDR1 KGHDR, CDR2 SFDVKD. Between the trimmed V and J ends, which lost 4 bases and 5 bases, there was a span of 10 bases.

This clonotype has at least ten counts. The CDR3 loop is CASSFGPGGFLNIQYF. The CDR3 DNA sequence: TGTGCCAGCAGTTTTGGCCCCGGGGGGTTCTTAAACATTCAGTACTTC. This sequence joins TRBV28 and TRBJ2-4, with 7 bases aligning to TRBD2. In germline, CDR1 is MDHEN, CDR2 SYDVKM. This CDR3 comprises 16 residues. The ends lost 3 bases at V and 6 bases at J; junction bases unmatched: 11.

This clonotype was seen ten or more times. The chain combines TRBV9 with TRBJ1-2; perhaps TRBD1 as D (6 bases). This CDR3 region has 15 residues. V lost 4 bases and J 3 bases, leaving 16 bases between the germline ends. The germline V gene has CDR1 SGDLS and CDR2 YYNGEE. In DNA form, the CDR3 reads TGTGCCAGCAGCCCCCTCGGGGGCCAGGACTATGGCTACACCTTC. It codes for CASSPLGGQDYGYTF.

This clonotype was found many times. The junction departs from the called germline gene at one end, perhaps through a read error. The chain has TRBV4-2 and TRBJ1-5; maybe TRBD1 (5 bases). The CDR3 has 15 residues. Germline CDR1 and CDR2: LGHNA and YNFKEQ. The DNA of the CDR3 is TGTGCCAGCGGCCAATCCGGGGACGGCAATCAGCCCCAGCATTTT. It is translated as CASGQSGDGNQPQHF.

This clonotype has at least ten counts. This chain links TRBV5-1 with TRBJ1-1; 9 nucleotides align to TRBD1. The V gene end was trimmed by 4 bases and the J gene end by 1 base; junction bases not matched to a gene: 5. Germline CDR1 SGHRS, CDR2 YFSETQ. This CDR3 region has 15 residues. CDR3 bases: TGCGCCAGCAGCCCTGGGACAGGGAAGAACACTGAAGCTTTCTTT. Protein: CASSPGTGKNTEAFF.

This clonotype was seen ten or more times. V gene TRBV6-5 combines with J gene TRBJ2-7; D is unclear. The V and J ends lost 8 bases and 0 bases respectively, with 11 bases between them. CDR1 is MNHEY and CDR2 is SVGAGI in the germline V gene. The CDR3 is 13 residues long. CDR3 nucleotide sequence: TGTGCCAGCGCCCATCCAAGCTCCTACGAGCAGTACTTC. It codes for CASAHPSSYEQYF.

The V and J genes are TRBV7-9 and TRBJ2-5; tentative D call: TRBD1 (6 bases). Germline-derived CDR1 and CDR2 are SEHNR and FQNEAQ (reference sequence). This CDR3 comprises 15 residues. Trimming took off 1 base at V and 4 bases at J, with 13 bases between the two ends. DNA for the CDR3: TGTGCCAGCAGCTTAGGGGCGGACAGAGGAGAGACCCAGTACTTC. Its translation is CASSLGADRGETQYF.

This clonotype was detected many times. The chain links TRBV19 to TRBJ1-1; D not certain. The V end was cut by 3 bases, the J end by 5 bases, with 10 bases between. Germline values: CDR1 LNHDA, CDR2 SQIVND (reference sequence). The CDR3 extends over 13 amino acids. The CDR3 here is CASSIPPLTEAFF. The CDR3 coding sequence is TGTGCCAGTAGTATCCCTCCGCTGACTGAAGCTTTCTTT.

This clonotype has at least ten counts. The genes are TRBV12-3 or TRBV12-4 and TRBJ2-2; 7 bases match TRBD2. The CDR3 sequence is 14 residues long. V shed 4 bases and J 2 bases; nucleotides not matched to a gene: 1. Here the CDR3 reads CASSWTRNTGELFF. The CDR3, as DNA: TGTGCCAGCAGTTGGACTAGAAACACCGGGGAGCTGTTTTTT.

This clonotype was seen only a few times. The chain joins TRBV20-1 to TRBJ2-3; D is unresolved. The ends were cut back, 5 bases at V and 2 bases at J, with 8 bases in the middle. Per germline, CDR1 DFQATT and CDR2 SNEGSKA (reference sequence). This CDR3 is built from 12 residues. CDR3 residues: CSAWWSTDTQYF. CDR3 bases: TGCAGTGCTTGGTGGTCCACAGATACGCAGTATTTT.

This clonotype was observed at least ten times. The rearrangement uses TRBV29-1 and TRBJ2-2, with D perhaps assigned TRBD1 or TRBD2 (5 bases each). Germline lookup yields CDR1 SQVTM and CDR2 ANQGSEA. This CDR3 has 13 amino acids. The V end was cut by 7 bases, the J end by 5 bases, with 14 bases between. CDR3 bases: TGCAGCGACCGGGACGCCGAAACCGGGGAGCTGTTTTTT. Protein product: CSDRDAETGELFF.

This clonotype was picked up many times. The rearrangement links TRBV30 to TRBJ1-2; D perhaps matches TRBD1 (5 bases). This CDR3 comprises 13 residues. Germline values: CDR1 GTSNPN, CDR2 SVGIG (reference sequence). The V and J ends lost 2 bases and 7 bases respectively, with 14 bases between them. This CDR3 is CAWSSRVSSGYTF. The CDR3 DNA is TGTGCCTGGAGTTCCAGGGTTTCATCTGGCTACACCTTC.

Many counts were recorded for this clonotype. The V call is TRBV20-1, the J call TRBJ2-7; TRBD2 aligns across 7 bases. The CDR3 is 14 amino acids. Germline CDR1 reads DFQATT; CDR2 reads SNEGSKA (reference sequence). J gave up 3 bases and V 1 base, and 6 bases lay outside the gene matches. The CDR3 protein is CSARAAGEYYEQYF. DNA for the CDR3: TGCAGTGCTAGAGCGGCGGGAGAGTACTACGAGCAGTACTTC.

This clonotype occurred many times. This sequence joins TRBV12-3 or TRBV12-4 and TRBJ2-5; 8 positions match TRBD2. J lost 5 bases, V lost 5 bases, and 10 bases had no gene match. This CDR3 contains 15 residues. CDR3 nucleotides: TGTGCCAGCAGTGATATAGCGGGACGTCGGGAGACCCAGTACTTC. This translates into CASSDIAGRRETQYF.

This clonotype came up many times. The chain employs TRBV12-3 or TRBV12-4 and TRBJ1-2; D is possibly TRBD1 (5 bases). The CDR3 covers 14 residues. Deletions cut 7 bases from V and 7 bases from J, with 19 bases between. The CDR3 sequence is CASTKAGGPRGYTF. Here the CDR3 DNA reads TGTGCCAGCACAAAGGCGGGGGGACCTCGTGGCTACACCTTC.

The sample holds many counts of this clonotype. In DNA, the CDR3 is TGCAGCGTTGACGGCAGAAGGAACACCGGGGAGCTGTTTTTT. It specifies CSVDGRRNTGELFF. The chain joins TRBV29-1 to TRBJ2-2; D is unresolved. Germline assignment: CDR1 SQVTM and CDR2 ANQGSEA. V gave up 3 bases and J gave up 1 base, with 9 bases separating them. The CDR3 has 14 amino acids.

This clonotype was counted at least ten times. This sequence joins TRBV6-5 and TRBJ2-7; TRBD1 is a possible D gene (6 bases). CDR3 length equals 17 residues. Between the trimmed V and J ends, which lost 3 bases and 2 bases, there was a span of 20 bases. CDR1 and CDR2 (germline): MNHEY, SVGAGI. CDR3 coding DNA: TGTGCCAGCAGTTATTCATCGCCGGGACACCCTACCTACGAGCAGTACTTC. This codes for CASSYSSPGHPTYEQYF.

This clonotype was detected ten times or more. The chain uses TRBV9 and TRBJ1-2; no clear D. The CDR3 sequence is 12 residues long. Trimming stripped 4 bases from V and 3 bases from J, with 7 bases between. The V gene's germline CDR1 is SGDLS and CDR2 YYNGEE. The CDR3 DNA is TGTGCCAGCAGCCGGACGTACTATGGCTACACCTTC. Amino acids: CASSRTYYGYTF.

In this sample, this clonotype turned up many times. The rearrangement joins TRBV5-1 to TRBJ2-7, with D perhaps matching TRBD1 or TRBD2 (5 bases each). Trimming stripped 4 bases from V and 7 bases from J, with 27 bases between. The CDR3 contains 17 residues. Looked up from germline, CDR1 is SGHRS and CDR2 is YFSETQ. The CDR3 sequence is CASSGTPIRDGLGEQYF. DNA for the CDR3: TGCGCCAGCAGCGGTACCCCAATCCGGGACGGTCTAGGGGAGCAGTACTTC. The entire variable domain, with the rest obtained from reference TRBV5-1 and TRBJ2-7, is as follows: KAGVTQTPRYLIKTRGQQVTLSCSPISGHRSVSWYQQTPGQGLQFLFEYFSETQRNKGNFPGRFSGRQFSNSRSEMNVSTLELGDSALYLCASSGTPIRDGLGEQYFGPGTRLTVT.

This clonotype has ten or more counts. The chain recombines TRBV12-3 or TRBV12-4 with TRBJ1-5; possible D gene TRBD1, 5 bases. The CDR3 is 15 residues long. V was clipped by 2 bases and J by 2 bases, with 10 bases between them. This chain's CDR3 is CASSLSREGNQPQHF. For the CDR3, the DNA is TGTGCCAGCAGTTTAAGCAGGGAGGGCAATCAGCCCCAGCATTTT.

This clonotype was counted ten times or more. The rearrangement links TRBV6-1 to TRBJ2-7, with 7 bases identical to TRBD1. Unmatched junction bases numbered 10, after V lost 10 bases and J lost 7 bases. Per the germline V gene, CDR1 is MNHNS and CDR2 is SASEGT. CDR3 length: 12 residues. The CDR3 reads CATRQGPGEQYF. In DNA form, the CDR3 reads TGTGCCACCCGACAGGGTCCAGGAGAGCAGTACTTC.

CDR3 sequence (DNA): TGCGCCAGTAACAGGGGGCCCAACGAGCAGTACTTC. As protein: CASNRGPNEQYF. The chain is built from TRBV5-1 and TRBJ2-7; 9 bases align to TRBD1. The CDR3 extends over 12 amino acids. J gave up 5 bases and V 8 bases, and 5 bases lay outside the gene matches. The germline V gene has CDR1 SGHRS and CDR2 YFSETQ.

This clonotype was observed at least ten times. The chain is built from TRBV7-8 and TRBJ2-5; D might be TRBD2 (5 bases). The length of the CDR3 is 13 residues. Trimming pared 2 bases from V and 6 bases from J, leaving 10 bases between. CDR1 is SGHVS, CDR2 FQNEAQ, per germline. CDR3 residues: CASSLRTGKTQYF. Written as DNA, the CDR3 is TGTGCCAGCAGCTTAAGAACCGGGAAGACCCAGTACTTC.

A few counts support this clonotype. The V and J genes are TRBV10-1 and TRBJ2-7; weak D call: TRBD2 (6 bases). The CDR3 sequence is 12 residues long. V dropped 9 bases and J dropped 2 bases, with 11 bases sitting between them. CDR1 and CDR2 (germline): WNHNN, SYGVQD (reference sequence). CDR3 amino acids: CASGDSTYEQYF. DNA of the CDR3: TGCGCCAGTGGGGACTCAACCTACGAGCAGTACTTC.

This clonotype was picked up many times. This chain connects TRBV4-3 to TRBJ1-1; D is unclear. CDR1 is LGHNA and CDR2 is YSLEER in the germline V gene. Deletions cut 4 bases from V and 1 base from J, with 13 bases between. The CDR3 has 15 amino acids. The CDR3 loop is CASSRLWETNTEAFF. CDR3 bases: TGCGCCAGCAGCCGGCTTTGGGAGACGAACACTGAAGCTTTCTTT.

The rearrangement joins TRBV11-2 to TRBJ1-3, with a possible D match to TRBD1 (5 bases). Germline loops: CDR1 SGHAT, CDR2 FQNNGV. The V end was cut by 4 bases, the J end by 4 bases, with 14 bases between. CDR3 length equals 15 residues. The CDR3 reads CASSSTDTQGNTIYF. CDR3 coding DNA: TGTGCCAGCAGCTCCACGGACACGCAAGGAAACACCATATATTTT.

There are many counts of this clonotype. This sequence joins TRBV28 and TRBJ1-5; 9 nucleotides match TRBD1. After removal of 5 bases from V and 4 bases from J, the junction contained 6 bases not matched to a gene. The CDR3 consists of 15 residues. CDR1 and CDR2 (germline): MDHEN, SYDVKM. CDR3 loop: CASSRDRERNQPQHF. The CDR3 region has the DNA TGTGCCAGCAGTAGGGACAGGGAACGTAATCAGCCCCAGCATTTT.